The 27 T cell receptor beta chains in this list originate from one sample, sequenced in a study of CD8 T cells in Susac syndrome. After extraction with the RNeasy kit, about 0.5 to 1 ug of the RNA was reverse transcribed using random hexamers. TCRdb fed the immunoSEQ multiplex PCR reads into MiXCR, producing one record per CDR3 protein. This sample has about 190,000 distinct CDR3 sequences, with 85% to 95% found just once. Sequenced sample: CD8+ T cells from PBMCs. The receptors come from a human donor with Susac syndrome.

V gene TRBV30 combines with J gene TRBJ2-7; TRBD1 agrees at 8 bases. The V gene's germline CDR1 is GTSNPN and CDR2 SVGIG (reference sequence). This CDR3 is built from 14 residues. With V trimmed by 3 bases and J by 6 bases, 10 bases remained unmatched. CDR3 loop: CAWSGETGDREQYF. Here the CDR3 DNA reads TGTGCCTGGAGCGGGGAGACAGGGGATCGCGAGCAGTACTTC.

This CDR3 is CAWRSDRSFEKLFF. The CDR3, as DNA: TGTGCCTGGAGAAGCGACAGGAGCTTCGAAAAACTGTTTTTT. The V call is TRBV30, the J call TRBJ1-4; TRBD1 might be the D (6 bases). Trimming took off 3 bases at V and 8 bases at J, with 16 bases between the two ends. The length of the CDR3 is 14 residues. Germline CDR1 and CDR2: GTSNPN and SVGIG (reference sequence).

V and J are TRBV10-2 and TRBJ2-3; D is uncertain. V lost 0 bases and J lost 3, with 10 bases in between. Per the germline V gene, CDR1 is WSHSY and CDR2 is SAAADI. The CDR3 is made up of 15 amino acids. CDR3 nucleotides: TGCGCCAGCAGTGAGTCTGACACCAAAACAGATACGCAGTATTTT. As protein: CASSESDTKTDTQYF.

The chain uses TRBV28 and TRBJ1-2; TRBD1 matches at 9 bases. The CDR3 is made up of 13 amino acids. Trimming at V came to 4 bases and at J to 8 bases, leaving 5 bases not matched to a gene. Germline lookup yields CDR1 MDHEN and CDR2 SYDVKM. The CDR3 region is CASSSGQGRGYTF. DNA of the CDR3: TGTGCCAGCAGTTCCGGACAGGGGAGGGGCTACACCTTC.

The chain joins TRBV29-1 to TRBJ1-2; D ambiguous. This CDR3 comprises 16 residues. CDR1 and CDR2 from the germline V gene are SQVTM and ANQGSEA. Trimming cost V 2 bases and J 8 bases, with 24 bases left between them. The CDR3 DNA reads TGCAGCGTTGAAAGCCTCGAACAGCGGACGAATGAAGGCTACACCTTC. Encoded protein: CSVESLEQRTNEGYTF. Filled out from reference TRBV29-1 and TRBJ1-2, the complete variable domain reads SAVISQKPSRDICQRGTSLTIQCQVDSQVTMMFWYRQQPGQSLTLIATANQGSEATYESGFVIDKFPISRPNLTFSTLTVSNMSPEDSSIYLCSVESLEQRTNEGYTFGSGTRLTVV.

This chain links TRBV29-1 with TRBJ2-1; D uncertain. The CDR3 is 15 amino acids. Germline loops: CDR1 SQVTM, CDR2 ANQGSEA. The V and J ends lost 0 bases and 6 bases respectively, with 15 bases between them. CDR3: CSVEDASALFNEQFF. CDR3 bases: TGCAGCGTTGAAGATGCCAGCGCGTTATTCAATGAGCAGTTCTTC.

This chain joins TRBV7-9 and TRBJ2-1; 14 nucleotides align to TRBD2. After removal of 4 bases from V and 4 bases from J, the junction contained 9 bases not matched to a gene. Germline V gene sequence: CDR1 SEHNR, CDR2 FQNEAQ (reference sequence). The CDR3 consists of 18 residues. CDR3 amino acids: CASSSLPGLAGEYNEQFF. For the CDR3, the DNA is TGTGCCAGCAGCTCACTGCCGGGACTAGCGGGAGAATACAATGAGCAGTTCTTC.

The chain employs TRBV20-1 and TRBJ2-1; D is possibly TRBD2 (5 bases). CDR3 length equals 14 residues. In germline, CDR1 is DFQATT, CDR2 SNEGSKA (reference sequence). Trimming removed 3 bases at V and 0 bases at J, with 9 bases between. In DNA form, the CDR3 reads TGCAGTGCTAGCACGGAGGTCTCCTACAATGAGCAGTTCTTC. This translates into CSASTEVSYNEQFF.

The rearrangement uses TRBV11-2 and TRBJ2-7; maybe TRBD2 (6 bases). Germline V gene sequence: CDR1 SGHAT, CDR2 FQNNGV. Trimming took off 3 bases at V and 4 bases at J, with 13 bases between the two ends. This CDR3 region has 14 residues. The CDR3 DNA reads TGTGCCAGCAGCTTCCAGGGAGGACGATACGAGCAGTACTTC. Residues: CASSFQGGRYEQYF.

This chain joins TRBV20-1 and TRBJ2-3, with 9 positions matching TRBD2. This CDR3 contains 16 residues. The V gene's germline CDR1 is DFQATT and CDR2 SNEGSKA (reference sequence). V trimming: 7 bases; J trimming: 2 bases; junction bases outside the gene matches: 13. CDR3 sequence (DNA): TGCAGTGGGGCGGGGGGGACTTCTAAACCCACAGATACGCAGTATTTT. This translates into CSGAGGTSKPTDTQYF.

The chain carries TRBV6-1 and TRBJ2-7; D gene ambiguous. V lost 1 base and J 4 bases, leaving 26 bases between the germline ends. The CDR3 consists of 19 residues. From germline, CDR1 is MNHNS and CDR2 SASEGT. The CDR3 region is CASSEVHTFDAVKGYEQYF. The DNA for the CDR3 is TGTGCCAGCAGTGAAGTCCACACATTTGATGCAGTTAAAGGGTACGAGCAGTACTTC.

This clonotype was observed once. The V call is TRBV2, the J call TRBJ1-6; the match to TRBD1 covers 8 bases. The ends lost 6 bases at V and 10 bases at J; junction bases unmatched: 2. Germline values: CDR1 SNHLY, CDR2 FYNNEI. The CDR3 contains 12 residues. CDR3 in amino acids: CASRGQGSPLHF. The CDR3 bases are TGTGCCAGCAGAGGACAGGGCTCACCCCTCCACTTT.

The chain carries TRBV20-1 and TRBJ2-7; TRBD2 might be the D (6 bases). Looked up from germline, CDR1 is DFQATT and CDR2 is SNEGSKA (reference sequence). This CDR3 has 12 residues. The ends were cut back, 3 bases at V and 4 bases at J, with 10 bases in the middle. CDR3 in amino acids: CSASERGYEQYF. CDR3 sequence (DNA): TGCAGTGCTAGCGAACGGGGGTACGAGCAGTACTTC.

This clonotype has just one count. J is TRBJ2-7 and V is TRBV6-5; D remains unclear. V shed 0 bases and J shed 7 bases, with 10 bases lying between them. Germline CDR1 is MNHEY and CDR2 is SVGAGI. This CDR3 comprises 13 residues. CDR3 loop: CASSYSGPSEQYF. The CDR3, as DNA: TGTGCCAGCAGTTACTCGGGCCCGAGTGAGCAGTACTTC.

The gene calls are TRBV5-6 and TRBJ2-5; possibly TRBD1 for D (7 bases). Germline assignment: CDR1 SGHDT and CDR2 YYEEEE. V lost 4 bases and J 1 base, leaving 11 bases between the germline ends. The CDR3 spans 14 residues. The CDR3 loop is CASSAGQTQETQYF. The CDR3 DNA follows: TGTGCCAGCAGCGCGGGACAGACCCAAGAGACCCAGTACTTC.

The rearrangement joins TRBV2 to TRBJ2-7; D is unresolved. The germline CDR1 and CDR2 sequences are SNHLY and FYNNEI. The CDR3 is 14 amino acids. The V and J ends lost 8 bases and 2 bases respectively, with 16 bases between them. This chain's CDR3 is CASLPGPNTYEQYF. In nucleotides, the CDR3 is TGTGCCAGCCTTCCGGGTCCAAATACCTACGAGCAGTACTTC.

The chain links TRBV20-1 to TRBJ2-7; 13 bases map to TRBD2. Germline V lookup: CDR1 DFQATT, CDR2 SNEGSKA (reference sequence). The CDR3 runs to 15 residues. Trimming at V came to 5 bases and at J to 2 bases, leaving 6 bases not matched to a gene. As DNA, the CDR3 is TGCAGTGCTTTGGGACTAGCGGGATATACCTACGAGCAGTACTTC. This codes for CSALGLAGYTYEQYF.

The rearrangement uses TRBV19 and TRBJ2-5; D not certain. Between the trimmed V and J ends, which lost 3 bases and 1 base, there was a span of 0 bases. The germline V gene has CDR1 LNHDA and CDR2 SQIVND (reference sequence). The CDR3 totals 11 residues. The CDR3 bases are TGTGCCAGTAGTATCCAAGAGACCCAGTACTTC. This translates into CASSIQETQYF. Combining the CDR3 with reference TRBV19 and TRBJ2-5 gives the whole variable domain DGGITQSPKYLFRKEGQNVTLSCEQNLNHDAMYWYRQDPGQGLRLIYYSQIVNDFQKGDIAEGYSVSREKKESFPLTVTSAQKNPTAFYLCASSIQETQYFGPGTRLLVL.

The V call is TRBV30, the J call TRBJ1-4; maybe TRBD1 (6 bases). Trimming shortened V by 2 bases and J by 7 bases, and 14 bases separated the two germline ends. The germline gives CDR1 GTSNPN, CDR2 SVGIG (reference sequence). The length of the CDR3 is 14 residues. The CDR3 region has the DNA TGTGCCTGGAGTACGGACAGCGGACCTGAAAAACTGTTTTTT. It encodes CAWSTDSGPEKLFF.

The rearrangement joins TRBV29-1 to TRBJ2-7, with TRBD1 matching 7 bases. The CDR3 is made up of 12 amino acids. Germline CDR1 SQVTM, CDR2 ANQGSEA. The ends lost 4 bases at V and 0 bases at J; junction bases unmatched: 0. The CDR3 nucleotides read TGCAGCGTTGGGGACAGCTCCTACGAGCAGTACTTC. Translation: CSVGDSSYEQYF.

The count of this clonotype is one. The gene calls are TRBV25-1 and TRBJ2-1, with D hard to call. This CDR3 is built from 11 residues. V was cut by 1 base and J by 8 bases, with 3 bases left in between. The V gene's germline CDR1 is MGHDK and CDR2 SYGVNS. The CDR3 region has the DNA TGTGCCAGCAGTGAATTTGATGAGCAGTTCTTC. Translating it yields CASSEFDEQFF.

This clonotype occurred a few times. The chain has TRBV7-2 and TRBJ1-2, with D tentatively TRBD1 (5 bases). V lost 0 bases and J lost 3, with 14 bases in between. CDR3 length: 16 residues. Germline V lookup: CDR1 SGHTA, CDR2 FQGNSA. CDR3 region: CASSLAMGEQDYGYTF. Here the CDR3 DNA reads TGTGCCAGCAGCTTAGCGATGGGCGAACAGGACTATGGCTACACCTTC.

The V call is TRBV19, the J call TRBJ1-1; no definite D call. This CDR3 contains 13 residues. In germline, CDR1 is LNHDA, CDR2 SQIVND (reference sequence). V was shortened by 7 bases and J by 4 bases, with 13 bases between the two germline ends. This chain's CDR3 is CASIRAGGTEAFF. The CDR3 DNA is TGTGCCAGTATTCGAGCGGGTGGCACTGAAGCTTTCTTT.

V gene TRBV29-1 combines with J gene TRBJ2-2, with D unresolved. This CDR3 spans 12 amino acids. Germline CDR1 SQVTM, CDR2 ANQGSEA. Trimming cost V 6 bases and J 3 bases, with 8 bases left between them. In DNA, the CDR3 is TGCAGCGTCGATCAGGACACCGGGGAGCTGTTTTTT. It yields the protein CSVDQDTGELFF.

The chain links TRBV9 to TRBJ1-1; D gene unclear. Germline V gene data show CDR1 as SGDLS and CDR2 as YYNGEE. Trimming took 0 bases from V and 3 from J, leaving 9 bases between them. This CDR3 has 14 residues. The CDR3: CASSVVAVYTEAFF. For the CDR3, the DNA is TGTGCCAGCAGCGTAGTGGCAGTTTACACTGAAGCTTTCTTT. The variable domain in full, completed from reference TRBV9 and TRBJ1-1, reads DSGVTQTPKHLITATGQRVTLRCSPRSGDLSVYWYQQSLDQGLQFLIQYYNGEERAKGNILERFSAQQFPDLHSELNLSSLELGDSALYFCASSVVAVYTEAFFGQGTRLTVV.

CDR3 protein: CATSDSPGSETQYF. The CDR3 coding sequence is TGTGCCACCAGTGATTCCCCCGGGTCGGAGACCCAGTACTTC. This chain uses TRBV24-1 with TRBJ2-5; no definite D call. Germline CDR1 is KGHDR and CDR2 is SFDVKD. V lost 2 bases to trimming and J lost 5 bases, with 11 bases between them. The CDR3 is 14 amino acids.

The genes are TRBV5-1 and TRBJ2-5; 12 nucleotides align to TRBD2. Trimming at V came to 2 bases and at J to 1 base, leaving 3 bases not matched to a gene. The CDR3 has 16 amino acids. Germline loops: CDR1 SGHRS, CDR2 YFSETQ. CDR3 nucleotides: TGCGCCAGCAGCTTAACTAGCGGGGGGACCCAAGAGACCCAGTACTTC. It is translated as CASSLTSGGTQETQYF.